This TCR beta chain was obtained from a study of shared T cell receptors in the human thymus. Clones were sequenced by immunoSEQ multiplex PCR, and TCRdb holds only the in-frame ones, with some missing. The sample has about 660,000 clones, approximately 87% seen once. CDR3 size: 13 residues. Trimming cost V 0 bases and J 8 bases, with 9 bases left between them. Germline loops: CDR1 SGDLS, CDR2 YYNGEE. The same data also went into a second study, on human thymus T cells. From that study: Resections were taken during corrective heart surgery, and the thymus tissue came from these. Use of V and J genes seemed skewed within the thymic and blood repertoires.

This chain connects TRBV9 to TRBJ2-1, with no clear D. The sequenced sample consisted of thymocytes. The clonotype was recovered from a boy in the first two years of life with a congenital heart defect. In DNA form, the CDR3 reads TGTGCCAGCAGCGTAGACTCCGAGGATGAGCAGTTCTTC. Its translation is CASSVDSEDEQFF.